Listed here are 26 T cell receptor beta chains from one sample, sequenced in a study of high-grade serous ovarian cancer treatment subgroups. Tumor tissue was taken before any definitive surgery or chemotherapy was given. The table came from immunoSEQ multiplex PCR; TCRdb's copy has only in-frame clones and leaves some out. The sample lists approximately 3,700 clones, about 68% occurring once. The sequencing sample was made of tumor tissue. Receptors originate from a human donor with high-grade serous ovarian cancer.

This clone appeared a few times. The J gene is TRBJ2-5, the V gene TRBV15; unclear D gene. The CDR3 has 15 amino acids. Trimming cost V 1 base and J 5 bases, with 14 bases left between them. CDR1 is LNHNV, CDR2 YYDKDF, per germline (reference sequence). CDR3 coding DNA: TGTGCCACCAGCAGAGGTGCGGAAGCCACGGAGACCCAGTACTTC. Protein sequence: CATSRGAEATETQYF.

This clone is a singleton in its sample. The chain combines TRBV5-4 with TRBJ2-7; tentatively, D is TRBD1 or TRBD2 (5 bases each). Trimming removed 4 bases from V and 2 bases from J, with 13 bases in between. The germline gives CDR1 SGHNT, CDR2 YYREEE (reference sequence). The CDR3 consists of 14 residues. CDR3 region: CASSHRDRPYEQYF. The DNA of the CDR3 is TGTGCCAGCAGCCACCGGGACCGACCCTACGAGCAGTACTTC.

Points on this clone: A much more abundant neighbour one base away suggests this may be a read error. This rearrangement joins TRBV7-9 to TRBJ2-7; tentatively, D is TRBD1 (6 bases). Germline assignment: CDR1 SEHNR and CDR2 FQNEAQ (reference sequence). CDR3 size: 11 residues. In nucleotides, the CDR3 is TGCGCCAGCAGCCGAGGGGGCGAGCAGTACTTC. Protein product: CASSRGGEQYF.

This clone occurred a few times. This chain joins TRBV5-6 and TRBJ1-6, with 7 bases that match TRBD1. The CDR3 spans 15 residues. The J segment lost 10 bases and the V segment lost 0 bases, leaving 7 bases of the junction unmatched. Germline V gives CDR1 SGHDT, CDR2 YYEEEE. The CDR3 region is CASSLGQGVGSPLHF. The CDR3 DNA sequence: TGTGCCAGCAGCTTGGGGCAGGGGGTAGGGTCACCCCTCCACTTT.

The chain couples TRBV27 to TRBJ2-1; D gene unclear. Looked up from germline, CDR1 is MNHEY and CDR2 is SMNVEV (reference sequence). The CDR3 contains 12 residues. V gave up 3 bases and J gave up 4 bases, with 4 bases separating them. In DNA, the CDR3 is TGTGCCAGCAGTTTGACGTACAATGAGCAGTTCTTC. Protein sequence: CASSLTYNEQFF.

V usage is TRBV11-3 and J usage is TRBJ2-2; a weak D match, TRBD2 (6 bases). The germline V and J ends were trimmed by 5 bases and 5 bases, with 18 bases remaining between them. This CDR3 has 16 residues. CDR1 and CDR2 (germline): SGHNT, YENEEA. The CDR3 protein is CASSPRLGRGTGELFF. DNA for the CDR3: TGTGCCAGCAGCCCCCGACTAGGGAGAGGAACCGGGGAGCTGTTTTTT.

The rearrangement joins TRBV5-6 to TRBJ1-2; D might be TRBD1 (6 bases). Germline V lookup: CDR1 SGHDT, CDR2 YYEEEE. The CDR3 is 14 amino acids. V was cut by 5 bases and J by 4 bases, with 15 bases left in between. The CDR3 region is CASRPAQGSYGYTF. In DNA form, the CDR3 reads TGTGCCAGCAGACCCGCCCAGGGGAGCTATGGCTACACCTTC.

Comments on this clone: The same CDR3 is also encoded by other DNA sequences in this sample. The V call is TRBV7-2, the J call TRBJ2-7; 11 bases line up with TRBD2. J lost 5 bases, V lost 4 bases, and 10 bases had no gene match. The germline V gene encodes CDR1 SGHTA and CDR2 FQGNSA. This CDR3 is built from 16 residues. In DNA, the CDR3 is TGTGCCAGCAGCTCCCTCTCACTAGCGGGAGCTGACGAGCAGTACTTC. This translates into CASSSLSLAGADEQYF.

The rearrangement links TRBV25-1 to TRBJ1-4, with D possibly being TRBD1 (6 bases). The CDR3 sequence is 16 residues long. Germline CDR1 reads MGHDK; CDR2 reads SYGVNS. Trimming took off 1 base at V and 8 bases at J, with 17 bases between the two ends. The DNA of the CDR3 is TGTGCCAGCAGTGAATTCGGGGCAGGGGCTTGGGAAAAACTGTTTTTT. This sequence encodes CASSEFGAGAWEKLFF. The whole variable domain, filled in from reference TRBV25-1 and TRBJ1-4, reads EADIYQTPRYLVIGTGKKITLECSQTMGHDKMYWYQQDPGMELHLIHYSYGVNSTEKGDLSSESTVSRIRTEHFPLTLESARPSHTSQYLCASSEFGAGAWEKLFFGSGTQLSVL.

The chain couples TRBV27 to TRBJ1-1, with D perhaps matching TRBD1 (6 bases). The CDR3 runs to 14 residues. Germline-derived CDR1 and CDR2 are MNHEY and SMNVEV (reference sequence). The ends were cut back, 2 bases at V and 4 bases at J, with 11 bases in the middle. DNA of the CDR3: TGTGCCAGCAGTTTAAGGGGGTTGTTCACTGAAGCTTTCTTT. It yields the protein CASSLRGLFTEAFF.

The chain joins TRBV6-5 to TRBJ1-4; TRBD1 might be the D (6 bases). This CDR3 has 14 residues. Per the germline V gene, CDR1 is MNHEY and CDR2 is SVGAGI. Trimming pared 6 bases from V and 2 bases from J, leaving 10 bases between. CDR3: CASSWTVTNEKLFF. In DNA, the CDR3 is TGTGCCAGCAGCTGGACAGTCACTAATGAAAAACTGTTTTTT.

This sequence joins TRBV5-6 and TRBJ2-7; the D gene is possibly TRBD1 (6 bases). The germline V gene encodes CDR1 SGHDT and CDR2 YYEEEE. This CDR3 is 15 amino acids long. Trimming pared 5 bases from V and 0 bases from J, leaving 15 bases between. The CDR3 DNA reads as TGTGCCAGCAGACGGATGACAGGAAACTCCTACGAGCAGTACTTC. Its protein is CASRRMTGNSYEQYF.

This sequence joins TRBV6-6 and TRBJ1-5, with 11 bases that match TRBD1. Looked up from germline, CDR1 is MNHNY and CDR2 is SVGAGI (reference sequence). After removal of 5 bases from V and 5 bases from J, the junction contained 2 bases not matched to a gene. The CDR3 runs 14 residues. CDR3 nucleotides: TGTGCCAGCAGTAGGACAGGGGGCGATCAGCCCCAGCATTTT. Amino acid sequence: CASSRTGGDQPQHF.

V and J are TRBV2 and TRBJ2-5; the D is unclear. This CDR3 spans 14 amino acids. From germline, CDR1 is SNHLY and CDR2 FYNNEI. The germline V and J ends were trimmed by 4 bases and 2 bases, with 11 bases remaining between them. CDR3 bases: TGTGCCAGCAGTGTGCCCGCAGTACAAGAGACCCAGTACTTC. Amino acids: CASSVPAVQETQYF.

The J gene is TRBJ2-5, the V gene TRBV9; D is unclear. Between the trimmed V and J ends, which lost 4 bases and 0 bases, there was a span of 16 bases. Per the germline V gene, CDR1 is SGDLS and CDR2 is YYNGEE. The CDR3 covers 16 residues. This CDR3 reads CASSSSATPNQETQYF. CDR3 sequence (DNA): TGTGCCAGCAGCTCCTCCGCGACACCAAACCAAGAGACCCAGTACTTC. Drawing the rest from reference TRBV9 and TRBJ2-5, the complete variable domain is DSGVTQTPKHLITATGQRVTLRCSPRSGDLSVYWYQQSLDQGLQFLIQYYNGEERAKGNILERFSAQQFPDLHSELNLSSLELGDSALYFCASSSSATPNQETQYFGPGTRLLVL.

This clone was detected a few times. The V and J genes are TRBV30 and TRBJ1-6, with D possibly being TRBD1 (6 bases). V lost 6 bases to trimming and J lost 4 bases, with 10 bases between them. Germline V gene lookup returns CDR1 GTSNPN and CDR2 SVGIG (reference sequence). The CDR3 has 13 residues. CDR3 loop: CACSGEYNSPLHF. Here the CDR3 DNA reads TGTGCCTGTTCAGGGGAGTATAATTCACCCCTCCACTTT.

The chain couples TRBV18 to TRBJ2-3; D call uncertain. V was cut by 0 bases and J by 1 base, with 2 bases left in between. Germline V gene sequence: CDR1 KGHSH, CDR2 LQKENI. The CDR3 has 13 amino acids. This CDR3 reads CASSPPGTDTQYF. DNA for the CDR3: TGTGCCAGCTCACCACCTGGCACAGATACGCAGTATTTT.

This chain links TRBV13 with TRBJ1-1, with D unresolved. The CDR3 loop spans 15 amino acids. From germline, CDR1 is PRHDT and CDR2 FYEKMQ (reference sequence). The V gene lost 3 bases and the J gene lost 0 bases, with 11 bases spanning the gap. DNA of the CDR3: TGTGCCAGCAGCTTTACAGAAAAGATGAACACTGAAGCTTTCTTT. Translation: CASSFTEKMNTEAFF.

This clone was recorded once. V usage is TRBV10-3 and J usage is TRBJ2-1; 8 nucleotides match TRBD2. J lost 1 base, V lost 4 bases, and 9 bases had no gene match. Looked up from germline, CDR1 is ENHRY and CDR2 is SYGVKD. This CDR3 is 17 amino acids long. The CDR3: CAISVRSGGDSYNEQFF. CDR3 nucleotides: TGTGCCATCAGTGTCCGGAGCGGGGGAGATTCCTACAATGAGCAGTTCTTC.

This clone is large. The chain joins TRBV10-3 to TRBJ2-7, with a possible D match to TRBD2 (6 bases). This CDR3 contains 14 residues. Germline V gene data show CDR1 as ENHRY and CDR2 as SYGVKD. The V gene lost 4 bases and the J gene lost 2 bases, with 12 bases spanning the gap. The CDR3 DNA is TGTGCCATCAGTGGTGGTAGCGGACCCTACGAGCAGTACTTC. Translating it yields CAISGGSGPYEQYF.

The chain joins TRBV25-1 to TRBJ2-3, with D perhaps matching TRBD1 (6 bases). V was trimmed by 1 base and J by 1 base, leaving 9 bases between them. From germline, CDR1 is MGHDK and CDR2 SYGVNS. The CDR3 has 15 residues. The CDR3 DNA reads as TGTGCCAGCAGTGAATCCAGGGGCCGCACAGATACGCAGTATTTT. Translating it yields CASSESRGRTDTQYF.

This clone was observed a handful of times. The gene calls are TRBV7-9 and TRBJ1-2, with D possibly matching TRBD1 (6 bases). Per germline, CDR1 SEHNR and CDR2 FQNEAQ (reference sequence). The CDR3 runs 12 residues. CDR3 region: CALGGGSYGYTF. CDR3 DNA: TGTGCTCTAGGAGGGGGTAGCTATGGCTACACCTTC.

V is TRBV28 and J is TRBJ2-2, with TRBD1 identical over 7 bases. The V and J ends lost 4 bases and 6 bases, in that order; junction bases with no gene match: 17. The CDR3 totals 18 residues. The V gene's germline CDR1 is MDHEN and CDR2 SYDVKM. The CDR3 DNA is TGTGCCAGCAGTTCATATCGGACAGGAAGGACCTGGGCCGGGGAGCTGTTTTTT. Protein product: CASSSYRTGRTWAGELFF. Supplemented by reference TRBV28 and TRBJ2-2, the full variable domain reads DVKVTQSSRYLVKRTGEKVFLECVQDMDHENMFWYRQDPGLGLRLIYFSYDVKMKEKGDIPEGYSVSREKKERFSLILESASTNQTSMYLCASSSYRTGRTWAGELFFGEGSRLTVL.

In this sample, this clone turned up a few times. The rearrangement links TRBV11-1 to TRBJ1-2, with D possibly matching TRBD1 (6 bases). Germline lookup yields CDR1 SGHAT and CDR2 FQDESV (reference sequence). V was trimmed by 3 bases and J by 1 base, leaving 12 bases between them. This CDR3 is 15 amino acids long. CDR3 protein: CASSFLTGNNYGYTF. CDR3 bases: TGTGCCAGCAGCTTTCTAACAGGGAATAACTATGGCTACACCTTC.

The chain joins TRBV30 to TRBJ1-3; possibly TRBD1 for D (6 bases). Germline loops: CDR1 GTSNPN, CDR2 SVGIG (reference sequence). Trimming removed 0 bases from V and 0 bases from J, with 18 bases in between. The CDR3 contains 18 residues. The CDR3 is CAWSVSRTAIHSGNTIYF. The CDR3 DNA sequence: TGTGCCTGGAGTGTATCCCGGACAGCTATACACTCTGGAAACACCATATATTTT.

The chain combines TRBV7-2 with TRBJ2-7; D is possibly TRBD2 (6 bases). The CDR3 loop spans 15 amino acids. CDR1 and CDR2 from the germline V gene are SGHTA and FQGNSA. The V gene lost 4 bases and the J gene lost 3 bases, with 16 bases spanning the gap. The CDR3 region has the DNA TGTGCCAGCAGCTCGACCCCTAGCGACTACTACGAGCAGTACTTC. It encodes CASSSTPSDYYEQYF.